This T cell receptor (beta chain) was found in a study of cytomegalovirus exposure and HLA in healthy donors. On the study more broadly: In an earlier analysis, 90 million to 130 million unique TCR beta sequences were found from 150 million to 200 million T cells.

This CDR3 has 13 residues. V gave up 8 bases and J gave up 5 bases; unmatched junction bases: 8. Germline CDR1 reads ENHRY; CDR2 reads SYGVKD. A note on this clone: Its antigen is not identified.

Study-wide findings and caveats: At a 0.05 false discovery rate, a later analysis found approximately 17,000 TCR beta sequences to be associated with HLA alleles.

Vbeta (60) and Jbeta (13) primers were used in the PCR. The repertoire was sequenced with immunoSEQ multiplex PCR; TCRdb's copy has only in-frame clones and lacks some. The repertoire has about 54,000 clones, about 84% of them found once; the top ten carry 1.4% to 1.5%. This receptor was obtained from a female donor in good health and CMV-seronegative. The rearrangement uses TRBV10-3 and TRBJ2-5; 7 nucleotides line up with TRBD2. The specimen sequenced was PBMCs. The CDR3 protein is CAIDGGTGETQYF. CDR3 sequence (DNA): TGTGCCATCGACGGGGGGACCGGGGAGACCCAGTACTTC.